This paragraph reports one T cell receptor (beta chain). Donors were grouped by their self-reported clinical history. Libraries were prepared by immunoSEQ multiplex PCR; TCRdb keeps only in-frame clonotypes and omits some of them. This repertoire shows 300,000 to 350,000 clones, around 90% found once; its top ten account for approximately 4.3%. This sample was included in a study of blood T cell repertoires in COVID-19. For the study at large: The United States, Italy and Spain supplied acute and convalescent COVID-19 samples. T cells, B-cell-depleted T cells, or PBMCs supplied cDNA or gDNA.

Germline V gene sequence: CDR1 MDHEN, CDR2 SYDVKM. This CDR3 contains 12 residues. V is TRBV28 and J is TRBJ2-1, with D possibly being TRBD1 (6 bases). The clonotype comes from a woman under 30 with acute COVID-19. Material: PBMCs or T cells enriched from blood (not recorded which). CDR3 loop: CASDSSYNEQFF. Written as DNA, the CDR3 is TGTGCTTCGGACAGTTCCTACAATGAGCAGTTCTTC.